The 29 T cell receptor beta chains given below trace back to one sample, sequenced in a study of T cells in Graves' hyperthyroidism and ophthalmopathy. Amplification of TCR beta CDR3 regions used RNA as the template. A set of HTBI primers served as the primers for a first-round RT-PCR of the TCR CDR3. One entry per CDR3 protein, called by TCRdb with MiXCR from the multiplex PCR reads. Here the sample spans fewer than 750,000 distinct CDR3 sequences, roughly 14% being singletons. The sample comprised blood. These receptors originate from a woman between 35 and 50 years old with Graves' ophthalmopathy.

This clonotype has at least ten counts. The J gene is TRBJ1-2, the V gene TRBV6-1, with TRBD1 identical over 7 bases. This CDR3 region has 19 residues. CDR1 and CDR2 (germline): MNHNS, SASEGT. Trimming at V came to 2 bases and at J to 5 bases, leaving 20 bases not matched to a gene. CDR3 DNA: TGTGCCAGCAGTGAAAGAGCTCGGGACAGACAATCATCCACTTATGGCTACACCTTC. This gives the protein CASSERARDRQSSTYGYTF.

This clonotype came up a few times. CDR3 nucleotide sequence: TGCGCCAGCAGCCCCCTGACTAGCGGGAGTTCCTACGAGCAGTACTTC. Protein product: CASSPLTSGSSYEQYF. The chain has TRBV4-1 and TRBJ2-7, with 12 bases that match TRBD2. Per germline, CDR1 MGHRA and CDR2 YSYEKL. V shed 4 bases and J 1 base; nucleotides not matched to a gene: 5. CDR3 length: 16 residues.

The rearrangement links TRBV6-2 or TRBV6-3 to TRBJ2-7; 9 bases fit TRBD2. Germline V CDR1 and CDR2: MNHEY, SVGEGT. The CDR3 runs 18 residues. J lost 4 bases, V lost 4 bases, and 17 bases had no gene match. CDR3 residues: CASSFSLTEAAGGYEQYF. In nucleotides, the CDR3 is TGTGCCAGCAGTTTTTCCCTGACAGAAGCAGCGGGAGGATACGAGCAGTACTTC.

In its sample, this clonotype was seen many times. This sequence joins TRBV11-2 and TRBJ2-7, with D tentatively TRBD2 (5 bases). V was cut by 1 base and J by 1 base, with 14 bases left in between. The CDR3 extends over 16 amino acids. Germline V gives CDR1 SGHAT, CDR2 FQNNGV. This CDR3 is CASSLVIAGPSYEQYF. CDR3 nucleotide sequence: TGTGCCAGCAGCTTAGTAATTGCGGGCCCGTCCTACGAGCAGTACTTC.

The chain combines TRBV28 with TRBJ2-4; 9 bases line up with TRBD1. With V trimmed by 5 bases and J by 6 bases, 5 bases remained unmatched. Germline CDR1 reads MDHEN; CDR2 reads SYDVKM. The CDR3 runs to 14 residues. CDR3 protein: CASSQPGQGNIQYF. The DNA for the CDR3 is TGTGCCAGCAGTCAACCGGGACAGGGAAACATTCAGTACTTC.

This clonotype occurred many times. The rearrangement links TRBV12-3 or TRBV12-4 to TRBJ1-3; D is uncertain. Trimming left V 2 bases short and J 4 bases short, with 6 bases between. The CDR3 contains 13 residues. The CDR3 is CASSLFAGNTIYF. DNA for the CDR3: TGTGCCAGCAGTTTATTTGCCGGAAACACCATATATTTT.

This clonotype came up many times. The chain couples TRBV6-2 or TRBV6-3 to TRBJ2-7; 8 bases map to TRBD1. The CDR3 loop spans 15 amino acids. Looked up from germline, CDR1 is MNHEY and CDR2 is SVGEGT. J lost 3 bases, V lost 5 bases, and 9 bases had no gene match. The CDR3 loop is CASSLLGTGIYEQYF. CDR3 bases: TGTGCCAGCAGTCTCTTGGGGACAGGAATCTACGAGCAGTACTTC.

This clonotype showed up just a few times. This chain links TRBV2 with TRBJ1-1; D unclear. The CDR3 consists of 14 residues. Trimming took 6 bases from V and 0 from J, leaving 11 bases between them. The germline V gene has CDR1 SNHLY and CDR2 FYNNEI. The CDR3 nucleotides read TGTGCCAGCAGACTCGACGGAATGAACACTGAAGCTTTCTTT. This encodes CASRLDGMNTEAFF. Together with reference TRBV2 and TRBJ1-1, the CDR3 gives the full variable domain: EPEVTQTPSHQVTQMGQEVILRCVPISNHLYFYWYRQILGQKVEFLVSFYNNEISEKSEIFDDQFSVERPDGSNFTLKIRSTKLEDSAMYFCASRLDGMNTEAFFGQGTRLTVV.

This clonotype was seen many times. This sequence joins TRBV7-8 and TRBJ2-5, with D possibly TRBD1 on 5 matching bases. Per the germline V gene, CDR1 is SGHVS and CDR2 is FQNEAQ. This CDR3 contains 13 residues. Trimming cost V 8 bases and J 4 bases, with 14 bases left between them. The CDR3 coding sequence is TGTGCCAGCGACCCGAACAGGCTAGAGACCCAGTACTTC. Translated: CASDPNRLETQYF.

This clonotype was picked up a small number of times. The genes are TRBV5-1 and TRBJ2-7; 7 positions agree with TRBD1. With V trimmed by 4 bases and J by 2 bases, 6 bases remained unmatched. The CDR3 is 14 residues long. Looked up from germline, CDR1 is SGHRS and CDR2 is YFSETQ. The CDR3 nucleotides read TGCGCCAGCAGCAAGGGGGCAGGACCCTACGAGCAGTACTTC. It specifies CASSKGAGPYEQYF.

This clonotype was seen many times. The CDR3 nucleotides read TGTGCCATCAGTGAGTCAGAACCCTACGAGCAGTACTTC. Translation gives CAISESEPYEQYF. This chain uses TRBV10-3 with TRBJ2-7; no clear D gene. Germline loops: CDR1 ENHRY, CDR2 SYGVKD. The CDR3 extends over 13 amino acids. V was cut by 0 bases and J by 2 bases, with 5 bases left in between.

This clonotype was detected a few times. V usage is TRBV28 and J usage is TRBJ1-5, with D tentatively TRBD1 (5 bases). Germline CDR1 is MDHEN and CDR2 is SYDVKM. V lost 6 bases and J 0 bases, leaving 12 bases between the germline ends. CDR3 length equals 15 residues. CDR3 protein: CASRQGVYSNQPQHF. The CDR3 region has the DNA TGTGCCAGCAGGCAAGGGGTTTATAGCAATCAGCCCCAGCATTTT.

This clonotype showed up many times. The V call is TRBV28, the J call TRBJ2-4; D not certain. The V gene's germline CDR1 is MDHEN and CDR2 SYDVKM. The length of the CDR3 is 13 residues. V dropped 2 bases and J dropped 6 bases, with 8 bases sitting between them. CDR3 protein: CASSLPDLNIQYF. DNA of the CDR3: TGTGCCAGCAGTTTACCTGATTTAAACATTCAGTACTTC. The full variable domain, in which reference TRBV28 and TRBJ2-4 provide the parts outside the CDR3, is DVKVTQSSRYLVKRTGEKVFLECVQDMDHENMFWYRQDPGLGLRLIYFSYDVKMKEKGDIPEGYSVSREKKERFSLILESASTNQTSMYLCASSLPDLNIQYFGAGTRLSVL.

This clonotype was recorded many times. The V call is TRBV7-6, the J call TRBJ1-3, with D perhaps matching TRBD1 (5 bases). This CDR3 comprises 14 residues. Trimming left V 5 bases short and J 8 bases short, with 16 bases between. CDR1 and CDR2 (germline): SGHVS, FNYEAQ. CDR3 sequence reads: CASSTHDGGDTIYF. The CDR3 region has the DNA TGTGCCAGCAGCACTCATGACGGAGGGGACACCATATATTTT.

This clonotype was picked up a small number of times. The V call is TRBV6-1, the J call TRBJ1-3; unclear D gene. The CDR3 is 15 residues long. The V gene lost 4 bases and the J gene lost 0 bases, with 10 bases spanning the gap. Looked up from germline, CDR1 is MNHNS and CDR2 is SASEGT. The CDR3 loop reads CASSGAALSGNTIYF. CDR3 coding DNA: TGTGCCAGCAGTGGGGCAGCGCTCTCTGGAAACACCATATATTTT.

This chain connects TRBV29-1 to TRBJ1-3; D is undetermined. The V gene's germline CDR1 is SQVTM and CDR2 ANQGSEA. This CDR3 comprises 12 residues. CDR3 residues: CSGSSSGNTIYF. The CDR3 DNA sequence: TGCAGTGGAAGTAGCTCTGGAAACACCATATATTTT.

The genes are TRBV28 and TRBJ2-6; D remains ambiguous. Trimming removed 7 bases at V and 2 bases at J, with 6 bases between. The germline V gene encodes CDR1 MDHEN and CDR2 SYDVKM. The CDR3 length is 13 residues. The CDR3 region has the DNA TGTGCCAGCATGGCTGCTGGGGCCAACGTCCTGACTTTC. Protein sequence: CASMAAGANVLTF.

This clonotype was found many times. The chain recombines TRBV11-2 with TRBJ1-2, with no clear D. The CDR3 covers 15 residues. Germline assignment: CDR1 SGHAT and CDR2 FQNNGV. The germline V and J ends were trimmed by 5 bases and 6 bases, with 19 bases remaining between them. The CDR3 loop is CASSPSSRTTDGYTF. Here the CDR3 DNA reads TGTGCCAGCAGCCCTAGTTCCAGGACTACCGATGGCTACACCTTC.

V usage is TRBV20-1 and J usage is TRBJ1-2; D gene ambiguous. Per germline, CDR1 DFQATT and CDR2 SNEGSKA (reference sequence). CDR3 length equals 14 residues. V lost 0 bases and J 1 base, leaving 9 bases between the germline ends. CDR3 coding DNA: TGCAGTGCTAGAGATCGAGGGCTTAACTATGGCTACACCTTC. Encoded protein: CSARDRGLNYGYTF.

This chain uses TRBV28 with TRBJ1-1; 10 bases map to TRBD1. CDR3 length equals 15 residues. V shed 2 bases, J shed 9 bases, and the junction held 9 bases outside the gene matches. Germline V gene sequence: CDR1 MDHEN, CDR2 SYDVKM. The CDR3 sequence: CASSLRPGQGNKAFF. CDR3 DNA sequence: TGTGCCAGCAGTTTACGACCGGGACAGGGGAATAAAGCTTTCTTT.

This clonotype was detected many times. The chain uses TRBV6-2 or TRBV6-3 and TRBJ2-2, with D perhaps being TRBD1 or TRBD2 (6 bases each). Trimming stripped 1 base from V and 16 bases from J, with 13 bases between. The CDR3 sequence is 12 residues long. Germline lookup yields CDR1 MNHEY and CDR2 SVGEGT. The CDR3 coding sequence is TGTGCCAGCAGTTACTTCGCGGGGACAACGTTTTTT. Translated: CASSYFAGTTFF.

This clonotype was recorded at least ten times. The genes are TRBV28 and TRBJ1-5; no definite D call. CDR3 length: 15 residues. With 2 bases removed from V and 0 bases from J, the gap between germline ends came to 8 bases. CDR1 and CDR2 (germline): MDHEN, SYDVKM. The CDR3 reads CASSLHRYSNQPQHF. CDR3 nucleotide sequence: TGTGCCAGCAGTTTACACAGATATAGCAATCAGCCCCAGCATTTT.

As for this clonotype: A much larger clone differs by one base, so this may be a read error. Given the absence of the conserved phenylalanine or tryptophan at the CDR3 end, a read error is likely. The chain carries TRBV12-3 or TRBV12-4 and TRBJ2-7, with TRBD1 identical over 7 bases. This CDR3 spans 14 amino acids. V was pared by 2 bases and J by 0 bases, with 1 base of the junction left unmatched. The CDR3, as DNA: TGTGCCAGCAGTTTACAGGGGGTCTCCTACGAGCAGTACTCC. It yields the protein CASSLQGVSYEQYS.

The gene calls are TRBV6-2 or TRBV6-3 and TRBJ2-2; 11 nucleotides match TRBD2. CDR3 length equals 19 residues. Germline V gene lookup returns CDR1 MNHEY and CDR2 SVGEGT. V trimming: 5 bases; J trimming: 0 bases; junction bases outside the gene matches: 11. The CDR3 DNA sequence: TGTGCCAGCAGTCCAACGGGACTAGCGGTTAACGCGAACACCGGGGAGCTGTTTTTT. Its translation is CASSPTGLAVNANTGELFF.

There are many counts of this clonotype. This chain connects TRBV7-3 to TRBJ1-6; maybe TRBD1 (5 bases). The germline V gene encodes CDR1 SGHTA and CDR2 FQGTGA. There are 14 residues in the CDR3. Trimming pared 5 bases from V and 9 bases from J, leaving 14 bases between. The CDR3 bases are TGTGCCAGCAGCAGGGGACTGACGGGTTCACCCCTCCACTTT. This gives the protein CASSRGLTGSPLHF.

The V gene is TRBV25-1, the J gene TRBJ2-7, with D possibly called TRBD1 or TRBD2 (9 bases each). Germline V gives CDR1 MGHDK, CDR2 SYGVNS. V was pared by 5 bases and J by 2 bases, with 25 bases between. This CDR3 has 18 amino acids. CDR3 sequence (DNA): TGTGCCAGCAGTTGGGACAGGGTACCGCGGGAGGGAACCTACGAGCAGTACTTC. This codes for CASSWDRVPREGTYEQYF.

This clonotype was detected ten times or more. This rearrangement joins TRBV2 to TRBJ1-1; maybe TRBD1 (5 bases). The germline gives CDR1 SNHLY, CDR2 FYNNEI. V was trimmed by 10 bases and J by 0 bases, leaving 12 bases between them. There are 13 residues in the CDR3. This chain's CDR3 is CATVTGMNTEAFF. As DNA, the CDR3 is TGTGCCACAGTCACAGGAATGAACACTGAAGCTTTCTTT.

This clonotype came up a few times. The chain joins TRBV4-1 to TRBJ1-2, with D uncertain. Germline CDR1 reads MGHRA; CDR2 reads YSYEKL. This CDR3 has 15 residues. V shed 0 bases and J shed 0 bases, with 8 bases lying between them. For the CDR3, the DNA is TGCGCCAGCAGCCAAGATCGTGGGGCTAACTATGGCTACACCTTC. The encoded protein is CASSQDRGANYGYTF.

This clonotype was counted ten times or more. The CDR3 spells CAALEGNQETQYF. DNA for the CDR3: TGTGCCGCCCTGGAGGGGAACCAAGAGACCCAGTACTTC. The chain combines TRBV6-2 or TRBV6-3 with TRBJ2-5, with D perhaps matching TRBD2 (6 bases). The V end was cut by 11 bases, the J end by 0 bases, with 13 bases between. The CDR3 runs 13 residues. Germline CDR1 reads MNHEY; CDR2 reads SVGEGT.